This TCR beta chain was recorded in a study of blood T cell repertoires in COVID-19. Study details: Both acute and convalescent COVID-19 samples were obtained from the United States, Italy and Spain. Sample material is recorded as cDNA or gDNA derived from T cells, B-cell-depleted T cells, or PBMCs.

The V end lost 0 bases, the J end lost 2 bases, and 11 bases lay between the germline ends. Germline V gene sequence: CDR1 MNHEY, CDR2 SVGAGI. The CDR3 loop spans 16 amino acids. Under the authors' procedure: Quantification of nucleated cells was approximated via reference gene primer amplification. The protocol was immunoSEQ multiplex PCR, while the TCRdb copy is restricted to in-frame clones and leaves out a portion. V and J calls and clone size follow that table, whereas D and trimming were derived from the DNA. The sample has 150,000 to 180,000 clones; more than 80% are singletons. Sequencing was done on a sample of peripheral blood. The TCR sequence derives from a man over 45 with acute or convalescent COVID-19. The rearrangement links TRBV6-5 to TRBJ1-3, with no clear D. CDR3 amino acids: CASSYSYAGTGNTIYF. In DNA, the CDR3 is TGTGCCAGCAGTTACTCGTATGCGGGTACTGGAAACACCATATATTTT.